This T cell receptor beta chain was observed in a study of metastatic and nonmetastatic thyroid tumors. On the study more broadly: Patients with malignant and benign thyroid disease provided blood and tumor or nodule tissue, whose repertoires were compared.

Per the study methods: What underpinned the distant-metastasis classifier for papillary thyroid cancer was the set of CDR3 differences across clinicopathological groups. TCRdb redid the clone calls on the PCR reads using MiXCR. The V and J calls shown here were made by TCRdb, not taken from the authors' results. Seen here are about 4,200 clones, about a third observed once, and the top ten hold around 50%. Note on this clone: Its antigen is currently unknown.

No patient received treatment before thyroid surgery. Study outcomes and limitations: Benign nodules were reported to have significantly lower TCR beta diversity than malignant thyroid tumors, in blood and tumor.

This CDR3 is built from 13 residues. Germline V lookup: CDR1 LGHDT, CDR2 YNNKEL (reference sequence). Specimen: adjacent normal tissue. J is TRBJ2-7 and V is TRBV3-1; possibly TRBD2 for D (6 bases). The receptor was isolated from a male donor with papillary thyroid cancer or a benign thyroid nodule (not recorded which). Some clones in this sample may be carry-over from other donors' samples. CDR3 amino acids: CASRQDLAGEQYV. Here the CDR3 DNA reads TGTGCCAGCAGACAAGATTTGGCGGGAGAGCAGTACGTC.